This T cell receptor (beta chain) was sequenced for a study of T-cell reconstitution after alpha-beta-depleted transplantation in children. V gave up 4 bases and J gave up 8 bases, with 26 bases separating them. The length of the CDR3 is 18 residues. Germline CDR1 SGHAT, CDR2 FQNNGV. Regarding the study as a whole: Several hundred expanded graft clones reportedly gave rise to the alpha-beta T cells present about two months after transplant. The main origin of T-cell counts and diversity one year after transplant was newly produced T cells.

Unique molecular identifiers were incorporated during preparation of the TCRbeta library. MiXCR was run by TCRdb on the PCR reads, yielding one entry per CDR3 protein. The profile shows roughly 200,000 distinct CDR3 sequences, about 8.2% of them singletons. In regard to this clonotype: Its specificity is not known.

The TCR sequence derives from a male patient aged 2-9 years who had a stem cell transplant for acute myeloid leukemia, so the T cells may come from the graft donor. The chain has TRBV11-2 and TRBJ2-2; no clear D gene. Sequenced here: PBMCs, mostly from graft donor cells, sampled 360 days after TCRalphabeta/CD19-depleted stem cell transplant. For the CDR3, the DNA is TGTGCCAGCAGCTCGCGGCGGTCGGTACCTCGGCGTCGTGGGGAGCTGTTTTTT. This encodes CASSSRRSVPRRRGELFF.